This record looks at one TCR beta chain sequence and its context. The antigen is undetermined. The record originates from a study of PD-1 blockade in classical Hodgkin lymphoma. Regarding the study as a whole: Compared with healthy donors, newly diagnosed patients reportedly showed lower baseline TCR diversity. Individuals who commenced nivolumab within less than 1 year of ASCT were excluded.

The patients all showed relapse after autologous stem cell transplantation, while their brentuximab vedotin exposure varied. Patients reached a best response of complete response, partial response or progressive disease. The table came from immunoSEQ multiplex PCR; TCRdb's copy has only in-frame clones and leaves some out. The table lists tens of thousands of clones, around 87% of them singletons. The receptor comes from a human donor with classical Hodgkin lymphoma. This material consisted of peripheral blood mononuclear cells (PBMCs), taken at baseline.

CDR3 loop: CASSLRVPGQGTYEQYF. Here the CDR3 DNA reads TGTGCCAGCAGCTTACGAGTTCCGGGACAGGGGACCTACGAGCAGTACTTC. The chain uses TRBV7-6 and TRBJ2-7; 10 positions match TRBD1. CDR1 and CDR2 (germline): SGHVS, FNYEAQ. The CDR3 sequence is 17 residues long. Unmatched junction bases numbered 9, after V lost 2 bases and J lost 2 bases.